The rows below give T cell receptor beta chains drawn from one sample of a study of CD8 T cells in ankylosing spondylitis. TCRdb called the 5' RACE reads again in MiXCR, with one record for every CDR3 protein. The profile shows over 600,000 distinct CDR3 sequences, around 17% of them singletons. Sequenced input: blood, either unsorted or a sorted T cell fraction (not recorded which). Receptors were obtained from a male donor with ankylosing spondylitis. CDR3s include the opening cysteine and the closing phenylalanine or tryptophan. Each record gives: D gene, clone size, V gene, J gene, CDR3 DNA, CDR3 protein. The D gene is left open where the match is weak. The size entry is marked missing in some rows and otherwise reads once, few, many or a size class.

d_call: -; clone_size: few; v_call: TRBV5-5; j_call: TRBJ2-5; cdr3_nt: TGTGCCAGCAGCTTGGGTACCGAACGGGGGACCCAGTACTTC; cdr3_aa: CASSLGTERGTQYF
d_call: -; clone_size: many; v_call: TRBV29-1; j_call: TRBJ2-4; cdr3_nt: TGCAGCGTTGAAGCTCCCTTGGAGGCCAAAAACATTCAGTACTTC; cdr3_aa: CSVEAPLEAKNIQYF
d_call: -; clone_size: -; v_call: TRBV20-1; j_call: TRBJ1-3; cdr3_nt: TGCAGTGCTAGAACGCGGATAGCTGGAAACACCATATATTTT; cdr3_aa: CSARTRIAGNTIYF
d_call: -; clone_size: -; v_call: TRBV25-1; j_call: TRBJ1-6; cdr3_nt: TGTGCCAGCCGATTTGGAGGTCTCTATAATTCACCCCTCCACTTT; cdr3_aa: CASRFGGLYNSPLHF
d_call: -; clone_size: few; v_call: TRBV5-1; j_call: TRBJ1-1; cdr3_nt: TGCGCCAGCAGCTTGGGAGTTAGAGAAGCTTTCTTT; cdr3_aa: CASSLGVREAFF
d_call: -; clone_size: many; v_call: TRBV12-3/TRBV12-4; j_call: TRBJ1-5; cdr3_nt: TGCGCCAGCAGCCTGGACAGAAATCAGCCCCAGCATTTT; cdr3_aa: CASSLDRNQPQHF
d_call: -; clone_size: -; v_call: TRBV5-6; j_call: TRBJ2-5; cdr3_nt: TGTGCCAGCAGCTCCCCCGGTCCAGGCCAAGAGACCCAGTACTTC; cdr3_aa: CASSSPGPGQETQYF
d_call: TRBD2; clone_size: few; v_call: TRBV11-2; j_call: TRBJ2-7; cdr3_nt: TGTGCCAGCAGCCTCTTTCTAGCGGGGGCCTACGAGCAGTACTTC; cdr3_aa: CASSLFLAGAYEQYF
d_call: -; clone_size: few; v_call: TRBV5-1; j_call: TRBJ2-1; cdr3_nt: TGCGCCAGCAGTCGTGGCCAAATTGAGCAGTTCTTC; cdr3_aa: CASSRGQIEQFF
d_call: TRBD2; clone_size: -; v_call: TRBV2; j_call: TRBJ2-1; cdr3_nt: TGTGCCAGCAGCCTCACTAGCGCTGAGCAGTTCTTC; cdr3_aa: CASSLTSAEQFF
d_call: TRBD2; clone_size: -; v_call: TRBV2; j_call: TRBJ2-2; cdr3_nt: TGTGCCAGCCAGCTCCCAGCGGGATCGGCCGGGGAGCTGTTTTTT; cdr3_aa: CASQLPAGSAGELFF
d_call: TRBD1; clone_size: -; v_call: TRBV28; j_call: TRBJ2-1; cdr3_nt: TGTGCCAGCAGGAGACAGGGGAACCTCTACAATGAGCAGTTCTTC; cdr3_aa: CASRRQGNLYNEQFF
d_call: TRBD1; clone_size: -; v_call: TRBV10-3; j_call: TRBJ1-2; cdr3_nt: TGTGCCATCACCACGACAGGGGCACTAGGGGGCTACACCTTC; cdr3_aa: CAITTTGALGGYTF
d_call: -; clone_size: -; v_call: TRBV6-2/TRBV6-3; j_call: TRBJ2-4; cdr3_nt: TGTGCCAGCAGTTCACCCCTGGGACCTGTGGACAAAAACATTCAGTACTTC; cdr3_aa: CASSSPLGPVDKNIQYF
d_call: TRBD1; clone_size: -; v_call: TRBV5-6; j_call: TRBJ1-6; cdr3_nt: TGTGCCAGCAGCTTGGTGAACGGACAGGGGGGAAATTCACCCCTCCACTTT; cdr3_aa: CASSLVNGQGGNSPLHF
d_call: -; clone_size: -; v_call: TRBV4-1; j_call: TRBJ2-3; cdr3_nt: TGCGCCAGCAGCCAAGCCCTCTTTCTCACAGATACGCAGTATTTT; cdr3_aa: CASSQALFLTDTQYF
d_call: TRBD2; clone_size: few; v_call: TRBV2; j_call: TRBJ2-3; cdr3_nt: TGTGCCAGCATTCAAGCGGGAAGCACAGATACGCAGTATTTT; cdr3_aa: CASIQAGSTDTQYF
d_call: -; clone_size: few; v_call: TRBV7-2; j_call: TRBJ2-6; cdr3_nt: TGTGCCAGCAGCTTATCGAGCAACCTCGGGGCCAACGTCCTGACTTTC; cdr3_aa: CASSLSSNLGANVLTF
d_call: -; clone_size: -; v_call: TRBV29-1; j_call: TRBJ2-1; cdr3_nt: TGCAGCGTTGACCCTCGAGTGGGTGAGCAGTTCTTC; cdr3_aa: CSVDPRVGEQFF
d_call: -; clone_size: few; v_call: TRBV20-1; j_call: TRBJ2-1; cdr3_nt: TGCAGTGCTAGAGATCTGAGCGGAGGAAACAATGAGCAGTTCTTC; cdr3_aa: CSARDLSGGNNEQFF
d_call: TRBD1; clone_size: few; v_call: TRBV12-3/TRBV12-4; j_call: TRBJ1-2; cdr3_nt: TGTGCCAGCAGTTTGGCAGGGGGCGGAGGTGGCTACACCTTC; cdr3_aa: CASSLAGGGGGYTF
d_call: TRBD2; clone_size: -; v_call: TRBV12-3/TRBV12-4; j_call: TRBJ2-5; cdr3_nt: TGTGCCAGCAGCCAAGACTTTGCGGGGGGCCCCGTGCAGGGGACCCAGTACTTC; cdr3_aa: CASSQDFAGGPVQGTQYF
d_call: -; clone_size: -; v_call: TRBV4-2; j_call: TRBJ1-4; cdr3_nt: TGTGCCAGCAGCCATCGGTCTGAAAAACTGTTTTTT; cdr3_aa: CASSHRSEKLFF
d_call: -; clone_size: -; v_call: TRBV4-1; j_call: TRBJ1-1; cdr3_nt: TGCGCCAGCAGTCAACTTGGAAATGAAGCTTTCTTT; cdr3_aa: CASSQLGNEAFF
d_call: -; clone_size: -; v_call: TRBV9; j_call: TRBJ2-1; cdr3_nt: TGTGCCAGCAGCTATGAGGGAGGAGTACTCGATGAGCAGTTCTTC; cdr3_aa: CASSYEGGVLDEQFF
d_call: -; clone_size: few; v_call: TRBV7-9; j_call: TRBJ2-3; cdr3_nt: TGTGCCAGCAGCTTCGGGGCCACAGAGCATACGCAGTATTTT; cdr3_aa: CASSFGATEHTQYF
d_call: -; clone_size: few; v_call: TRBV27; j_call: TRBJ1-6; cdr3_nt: TGTGCCAGCAGTTGGAGGGGGAATTCACCCCTCCACTTT; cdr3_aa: CASSWRGNSPLHF
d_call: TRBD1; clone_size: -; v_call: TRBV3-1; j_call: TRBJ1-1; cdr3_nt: TGTGCCAGCAGCCACAGGGGGAGCCAGAACACTGAAGCTTTCTTT; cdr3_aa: CASSHRGSQNTEAFF
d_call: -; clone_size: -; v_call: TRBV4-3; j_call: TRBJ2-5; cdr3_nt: TGCGCCAGCAGCCAAATGTGGGAGGACGAAGAGACCCAGTACTTC; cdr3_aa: CASSQMWEDEETQYF
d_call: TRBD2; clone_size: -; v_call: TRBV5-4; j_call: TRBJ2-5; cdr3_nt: TGTGCCAGCATTGATAGCGGGGGCCGGGGGGAGACCCAGTACTTC; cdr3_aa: CASIDSGGRGETQYF
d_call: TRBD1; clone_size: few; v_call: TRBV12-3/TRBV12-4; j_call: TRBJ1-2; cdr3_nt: TGTGCCAGCAGTTTCGGGACAGTCTATGGCTACACCTTC; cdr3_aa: CASSFGTVYGYTF
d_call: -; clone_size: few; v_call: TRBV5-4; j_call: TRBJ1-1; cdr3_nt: TGTGCCAGCAGCTGGGGGGGGCTGTTTATGAACACTGAAGCTTTCTTT; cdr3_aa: CASSWGGLFMNTEAFF
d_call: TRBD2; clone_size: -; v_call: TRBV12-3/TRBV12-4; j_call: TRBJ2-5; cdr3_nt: TGTGCCAGCAGTCTTAGACTCGGGACTAGCGGTCAAGAGACCCAGTACTTC; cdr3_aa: CASSLRLGTSGQETQYF
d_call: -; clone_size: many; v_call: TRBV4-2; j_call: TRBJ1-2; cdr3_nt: TGTGCCAGCAGCCAAGATCTTCTCAGGGTAGCTAACTATGGCTACACCTTC; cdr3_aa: CASSQDLLRVANYGYTF
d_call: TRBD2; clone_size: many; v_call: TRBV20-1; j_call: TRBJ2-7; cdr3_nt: TGCAGTGCCTATGGGACTACGACCTACGAGCAGTACTTC; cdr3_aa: CSAYGTTTYEQYF
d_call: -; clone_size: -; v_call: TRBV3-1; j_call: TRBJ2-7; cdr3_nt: TGTGCCAGCAGCCAAGGACTACAGAGCTCCTACGAGCAGTACTTC; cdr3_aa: CASSQGLQSSYEQYF
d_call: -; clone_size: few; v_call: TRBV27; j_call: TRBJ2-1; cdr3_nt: TGTGCCAGCAGTTTATTAGCCTACAATGAGCAGTTCTTC; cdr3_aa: CASSLLAYNEQFF
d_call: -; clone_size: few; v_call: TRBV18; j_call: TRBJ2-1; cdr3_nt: TGTGCCAGCTCACCGGGGCCCTGGGTGGATGAGCAGTTCTTC; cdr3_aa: CASSPGPWVDEQFF
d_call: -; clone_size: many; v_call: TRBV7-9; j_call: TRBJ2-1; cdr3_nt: TGTGCCAGCAGCTTAGAAGGGGTTCCACCTCCGTTC; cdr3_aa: CASSLEGVPPPF
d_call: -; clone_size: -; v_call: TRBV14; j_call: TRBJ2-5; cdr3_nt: TGTGCCAGCAGCTACCGTCTGGCAGAGACCCAGTACTTC; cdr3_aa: CASSYRLAETQYF
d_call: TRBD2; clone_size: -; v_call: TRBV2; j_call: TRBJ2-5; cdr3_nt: TGTGCCAGCAGTGAATTGCGGGGGACTAGCGGGGAGACCCAGTACTTC; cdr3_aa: CASSELRGTSGETQYF
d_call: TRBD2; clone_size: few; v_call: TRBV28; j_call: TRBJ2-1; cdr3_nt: TGTGCCAGCCTGGATACTAGCGGGAGTGAGACCTACAATGAGCAGTTCTTC; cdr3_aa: CASLDTSGSETYNEQFF
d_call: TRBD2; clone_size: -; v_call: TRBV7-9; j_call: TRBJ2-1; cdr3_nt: TGTGCCAGCAGCGGGGCGGGAGGCGGATACAATGAGCAGTTCTTC; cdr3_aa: CASSGAGGGYNEQFF
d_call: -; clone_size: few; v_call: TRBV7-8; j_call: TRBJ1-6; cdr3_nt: TGTGCCAGCAGCTTAGATTCGGGGAGTAATTCACCCCTCCACTTT; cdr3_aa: CASSLDSGSNSPLHF
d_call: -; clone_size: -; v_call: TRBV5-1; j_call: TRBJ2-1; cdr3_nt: TGCGCCAGCAGCTTGGAGGGCTTTTCCTACAATGAGCAGTTCTTC; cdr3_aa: CASSLEGFSYNEQFF
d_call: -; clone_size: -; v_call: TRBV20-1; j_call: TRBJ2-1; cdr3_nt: TGCAGTGCTAGACGCCCAGGTGCGGCAGACTACAATGAGCAGTTCTTC; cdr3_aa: CSARRPGAADYNEQFF